The T cell receptor (beta chain) described here comes from a study of regulatory T cells in long-lasting Graves disease. Overall study results and limits: Persistent cases favored TRBV28, TRBJ1-2 and TRBJ2-5.

The ends lost 2 bases at V and 4 bases at J; junction bases unmatched: 3. CDR3 length: 14 amino acids. Germline loops: CDR1 SGHTA, CDR2 FQGTGA. On this clonotype itself: Its antigen is currently unknown.

The sample's time point: newly diagnosed GD, antithyroid drugs for less than 3 months. PBMC RNA was the source of the TCR library. Building the TCR beta libraries relied on iRepertoire HTBI primers, and CDR3 regions underwent Arm-PCR. A single record per CDR3 protein comes from TCRdb applying MiXCR to the multiplex PCR reads. The repertoire includes 600,000 to 650,000 distinct CDR3 sequences, approximately 15% of them detected once, and 15% to 20% sits in the top ten. The sample also formed part of further work on T cells in Graves' hyperthyroidism and ophthalmopathy.

The receptor was derived from a woman under 40 with Graves disease. Sequenced here: peripheral blood mononuclear cells (PBMCs), sampled at new diagnosis, from a patient treated with antithyroid drugs. The gene calls are TRBV7-3 and TRBJ2-7, with 9 nucleotides matching TRBD2. This CDR3 reads CASSLQREDYEQYF. The CDR3 region has the DNA TGTGCCAGCAGCTTACAGCGGGAGGATTACGAGCAGTACTTC.